The present T cell receptor beta chain was sequenced within a study of T cell responses to AZD1222 COVID-19 vaccine. Study-level background: Pooled in the analysis were second doses at about 4 or about 12 weeks.

Trimming shortened V by 0 bases and J by 3 bases, and 11 bases separated the two germline ends. The CDR3 is made up of 15 amino acids. From germline, CDR1 is LGHDT and CDR2 YNNKEL (reference sequence). The protocol was immunoSEQ multiplex PCR, while the TCRdb copy is restricted to in-frame clones and leaves out a portion. The data show more than 100,000 clones, roughly 93% seen once. Study-level findings and limits: Close to half of spike-specific TCRs reportedly recognize unmutated variant regions. Sampling captured repertoires only after the peak T cell response.

With regard to this clone: Its antigen is unknown.

This clonotype was obtained from an adult in good health. The specimen comprised peripheral blood, sampled on day 0 of AZD1222 vaccination. The genes are TRBV3-1 (or the pseudogene TRBV3-2) and TRBJ1-2; TRBD1 is a possible D gene (5 bases). CDR3 DNA: TGTGCCAGCAGCCAAGAAAGACAGTACTACTATGGCTACACCTTC. As protein: CASSQERQYYYGYTF.